This passage covers 5 T cell receptor beta chains from one sample sequenced in a study of T cells in Graves' hyperthyroidism and ophthalmopathy. Amplification yielded TCR beta CDR3 regions, with RNA transcripts as the source. Researchers ran a first-round RT-PCR on the TCR CDR3 using the HTBI primer set. Each CDR3 protein gets one entry after TCRdb re-called the multiplex PCR reads with MiXCR. Among almost 600,000 distinct CDR3 sequences listed, around 42% were seen once. Material: peripheral blood or thyroid tissue (not recorded which). The origin of the receptors is a woman between 18 and 29 years old with Graves' hyperthyroidism.

This clonotype showed up many times. The chain carries TRBV19 and TRBJ1-5; 8 bases map to TRBD1. V shed 7 bases and J 3 bases; nucleotides not matched to a gene: 11. CDR1 and CDR2 (germline): LNHDA, SQIVND (reference sequence). The CDR3 is 16 residues long. The CDR3 sequence is CASTPDPTGVNQPQHF. As DNA, the CDR3 is TGTGCCAGTACCCCGGACCCGACAGGGGTCAATCAGCCCCAGCATTTT.

The chain employs TRBV12-3 or TRBV12-4 and TRBJ2-7; no reliable D call. Deletions cut 6 bases from V and 1 base from J, with 13 bases between. CDR3 length equals 14 residues. The CDR3 is CASRPGPGSYEQYF. CDR3 coding DNA: TGTGCCAGCAGGCCCGGGCCAGGATCCTACGAGCAGTACTTC.

This clonotype has a handful of counts. V usage is TRBV29-1 and J usage is TRBJ2-7; D unclear. Germline V gene sequence: CDR1 SQVTM, CDR2 ANQGSEA. The CDR3 contains 13 residues. V was shortened by 1 base and J by 7 bases, with 14 bases between the two germline ends. The CDR3 DNA sequence: TGCAGCGTTGAAGCCACAGTTTACAATGAGCAGTACTTC. Protein product: CSVEATVYNEQYF.

This clonotype was counted many times. This chain connects TRBV12-3 or TRBV12-4 to TRBJ1-5; a possible D gene is TRBD1 (6 bases). The CDR3 spans 14 residues. The V and J ends lost 6 bases and 2 bases respectively, with 11 bases between them. In DNA, the CDR3 is TGTGCCAGCAGAATACAGGGAGGCAATCAGCCCCAGCATTTT. Translation gives CASRIQGGNQPQHF.

The chain uses TRBV10-3 and TRBJ1-1, with no clear D. With 8 bases removed from V and 7 bases from J, the gap between germline ends came to 11 bases. CDR1 and CDR2 (germline): ENHRY, SYGVKD. This CDR3 is 11 amino acids long. DNA of the CDR3: TGTGCCATCCGCCGGGCCGATGAAGCTTTCTTT. This codes for CAIRRADEAFF.